The present T cell receptor (beta chain) was sequenced within a study of CD8 T cells in Susac syndrome (dated by TCRdb to about 2019). The study in broad terms: Whether CD8+ T cell activation and differentiation in Susac syndrome was antigen driven was tested using repertoire sequencing.

Peripheral blood CD8+ and CD4+ T cells from healthy donors, Susac syndrome patients and multiple sclerosis patients were profiled by high-throughput TCR beta sequencing. Healthy donors were age- and sex-matched controls. Bulk CD8+ and CD4+ T cells were purified magnetically by negative isolation, whereas CD8+ TEMRA cells were enriched by FACS. Blood was collected in EDTA tubes and processed within 24 hours, with PBMCs isolated through density gradient centrifugation. PBMCs intended for TCR sequencing were cryopreserved in liquid nitrogen and were subsequently thawed in a 37 degrees C water bath. Purity of sorted or isolated CD4+, CD8+ and CD8+ TEMRA cells was at least 90%. The CDR3 measures 15 amino acids from cysteine to phenylalanine. Only CDR3 DNA is held: 45 bases, read in frame from base 1. CDR1 and CDR2 are drawn from the germline V gene (reference sequence): MNHEY, SMNVEV. V is reduced by 4 bases and J by 0 bases, leaving a spacing of 7 bases between them.

About this clonotype itself: The clone's antigen remains unknown. No clone much larger than this one lies a single base away; base qualities are absent.

Broader findings and caveats from the paper: The study acknowledged that relatively few individuals were included in the TCR sequencing and HLA analysis.

RNA was extracted using the RNeasy kit, and roughly 0.5 to 1 ug of the RNA was reverse transcribed with random hexamers. The immunoSEQ multiplex PCR assay, covering 54 Vbeta and 13 Jbeta segments, was used to amplify TCR beta CDR3 regions. Bias from PCR amplification was corrected by using a synthetic template baseline for primer optimization and for computational correction. From the authors' description of their analysis: Reads were annotated to V, D and J genes per IMGT and analyzed with immunoSEQ Analyzer, keeping only productive sequences. To calculate clonality, Shannon entropy was normalized by log2 of the number of productive unique sequences and then subtracted from one. For each patient and control, public and private clones were evaluated among the 100 most prevalent clones. Clones were defined as Susac-specific if absent from the healthy and MS cohorts, from over a thousand published viral clones and from other ImmuneACCESS disease sequences. The public reads were reprocessed in TCRdb via fastp at Q25 and MiXCR, keeping in-frame beta chains. Each CDR3 protein appears once, grouped with its most common genes and DNA. It is TCRdb's table, rather than the study itself, that gives the V and J calls and clone size. The table for this sample lists around 200,000 distinct CDR3 sequences; roughly 95% of them were counted only once. The top ten clonotypes cover under 0.12% of the sample.

The clonotype was recovered from a human donor in good health. The sequence joins TRBV27 to TRBJ2-6; no D segment can be confidently identified. The sample consisted of CD4+ T cells from PBMCs. The CDR3 protein: CASSYSSSGANVLTF. The nucleotide sequence reads as follows: TGTGCCAGCAGTTACAGTAGCTCTGGGGCCAACGTCCTGACTTTC. Where the CDR3 stops, the reference TRBV27 and TRBJ2-6 genes take over; the full variable domain is EAQVTQNPRYLITVTGKKLTVTCSQNMNHEYMSWYRQDPGLGLRQIYYSMNVEVTDKGDVPEGYKVSRKEKRNFPLILESPSPNQTSLYFCASSYSSSGANVLTFGAGSRLTVL.